This T cell receptor (beta chain) came from a study of T cell responses to AZD1222 COVID-19 vaccine. Points from the study as a whole: Clonal diversity may have been underestimated in mostly white British donors. CD4 TCRs covered the whole spike, strongest at regions 160-218 and 743-854. Repertoire sampling happened only post peak T cell response. Only 5 or 6 individuals given AZD1222 were seropositive at baseline.

In the case of this clone: What it binds is not known.

Sequencing was performed with immunoSEQ multiplex PCR; in TCRdb, only in-frame clones are kept and a portion is missing. In the table there are roughly 100,000 clones, approximately 86% of which are singletons. The sequence was collected from an adult in good health. The source material was peripheral blood, sampled on day 0 of AZD1222 vaccination.

Here the CDR3 DNA reads TGTGCTAGTGGTACGGACAGTCTGAGGGGCTACACCTTC. Amino acid sequence: CASGTDSLRGYTF. The chain joins TRBV12-5 to TRBJ1-2; D possibly corresponds to TRBD1 (6 bases). The length of the CDR3 is 13 residues. Germline values: CDR1 LGHNT, CDR2 FRNRAP. Trimming removed 5 bases at V and 8 bases at J, with 15 bases between.